The 26 T cell receptor beta chains presented below share a single source sample, sequenced in a study of blood T cell repertoires in COVID-19. The assay was immunoSEQ multiplex PCR, and TCRdb's table has in-frame clones only and misses some. The sample consists of around 290,000 clones, around 89% of them appearing once. The sequenced material came from peripheral blood. All receptors derive from a man aged 35-49 years with acute or convalescent COVID-19.

This rearrangement joins TRBV11-2 to TRBJ2-1, with TRBD2 matching over 8 bases. V was pared by 5 bases and J by 3 bases, with 6 bases of the junction left unmatched. This CDR3 comprises 15 residues. Germline CDR1 and CDR2: SGHAT and FQNNGV. The CDR3 coding sequence is TGTGCCAGCAGCCGGAGCGGGGGAGACTACAATGAGCAGTTCTTC. It is translated as CASSRSGGDYNEQFF.

This chain's CDR3 is CASRKGPTYGYTF. The CDR3 DNA reads TGTGCCAGCAGAAAGGGGCCGACCTATGGCTACACCTTC. V and J are TRBV28 and TRBJ1-2, with D maybe TRBD1 (5 bases). V shed 6 bases and J shed 4 bases, with 12 bases lying between them. This CDR3 is 13 amino acids long. Per the germline V gene, CDR1 is MDHEN and CDR2 is SYDVKM.

The gene calls are TRBV5-6 and TRBJ1-1; 8 bases align to TRBD1. The length of the CDR3 is 17 residues. Per germline, CDR1 SGHDT and CDR2 YYEEEE. V was pared by 3 bases and J by 1 base, with 11 bases of the junction left unmatched. Here the CDR3 reads CASSSSSLDRGNTEAFF. For the CDR3, the DNA is TGTGCCAGCAGCTCCTCCTCGTTAGACAGGGGGAACACTGAAGCTTTCTTT.

J is TRBJ2-7 and V is TRBV7-2; D remains unclear. Trimming cost V 0 bases and J 7 bases, with 16 bases left between them. CDR3 length: 15 amino acids. Germline assignment: CDR1 SGHTA and CDR2 FQGNSA. The CDR3: CASSLALNSPREQYF. The CDR3 nucleotides read TGTGCCAGCAGCTTAGCCCTGAACTCCCCTCGGGAGCAGTACTTC. Complete variable domain (other parts from reference TRBV7-2 and TRBJ2-7): GAGVSQSPSNKVTEKGKDVELRCDPISGHTALYWYRQSLGQGLEFLIYFQGNSAPDKSGLPSDRFSAERTGGSVSTLTIQRTQQEDSAVYLCASSLALNSPREQYFGPGTRLTVT.

V usage is TRBV6-2 or TRBV6-3 and J usage is TRBJ1-6; 7 bases are a match to TRBD1. CDR1 and CDR2 (germline): MNHEY, SVGEGT. V lost 3 bases to trimming and J lost 7 bases; unmatched junction nucleotides: 9. There are 16 residues in the CDR3. CDR3 amino acids: CASSYGGGAWNSPLHF. The CDR3 bases are TGTGCCAGCAGTTATGGAGGGGGCGCTTGGAATTCACCCCTCCACTTT.

The chain carries TRBV4-2 and TRBJ1-1, with 9 bases aligning to TRBD1. Germline V lookup: CDR1 LGHNA, CDR2 YNFKEQ. The CDR3 extends over 15 amino acids. V trimming: 3 bases; J trimming: 3 bases; junction bases outside the gene matches: 5. This CDR3 reads CASSQDRGKDTEAFF. CDR3 nucleotides: TGTGCCAGCAGCCAGGACAGGGGTAAGGACACTGAAGCTTTCTTT.

The V and J genes are TRBV5-1 and TRBJ2-4, with 8 bases aligning to TRBD1. The CDR3 is made up of 15 amino acids. Germline CDR1 is SGHRS and CDR2 is YFSETQ. The ends lost 1 base at V and 1 base at J; junction bases unmatched: 1. CDR3 coding DNA: TGCGCCAGCAGCTTGACAGGGGGGGCCAAAAACATTCAGTACTTC. The encoded protein is CASSLTGGAKNIQYF.

The chain links TRBV27 to TRBJ2-7; 8 bases line up with TRBD1. CDR3 length equals 14 residues. CDR1 and CDR2 (germline): MNHEY, SMNVEV (reference sequence). V gave up 2 bases and J gave up 7 bases; unmatched junction bases: 7. The DNA for the CDR3 is TGTGCCAGCAGTTTAGGGCAGGGGGCGGGGGAGCAGTACTTC. Its translation is CASSLGQGAGEQYF.

The gene calls are TRBV5-4 and TRBJ1-1; D is unresolved. Trimming took 0 bases from V and 4 from J, leaving 13 bases between them. The CDR3 has 15 residues. Germline loops: CDR1 SGHNT, CDR2 YYREEE (reference sequence). In DNA, the CDR3 is TGTGCCAGCAGCTTGGTGGCCAATTCCGCCACTGAAGCTTTCTTT. Translation gives CASSLVANSATEAFF.

This clone has a single count. The V gene is TRBV14, the J gene TRBJ1-5; D gene ambiguous. The germline CDR1 and CDR2 sequences are SGHDN and FVKESK. The CDR3 has 16 residues. V was cut by 0 bases and J by 5 bases, with 14 bases left in between. In DNA form, the CDR3 reads TGTGCCAGCAGCCAAGATAGGCGGGGTGGCGATCAGCCCCAGCATTTT. Amino acid sequence: CASSQDRRGGDQPQHF.

The chain joins TRBV6-5 to TRBJ2-1; TRBD1 matches at 9 bases. The CDR3 is made up of 15 amino acids. CDR1 is MNHEY, CDR2 SVGAGI, per germline. The V segment lost 6 bases and the J segment 8 bases; nucleotides outside the gene matches: 11. The CDR3 bases are TGTGCCAGCAGCTTAACCGGGACAGGGTTCGATGAGCAGTTCTTC. It is translated as CASSLTGTGFDEQFF.

The chain is built from TRBV5-1 and TRBJ1-1, with a weak D call TRBD1 (6 bases). The germline gives CDR1 SGHRS, CDR2 YFSETQ. Trimming removed 7 bases from V and 1 base from J, with 11 bases in between. The CDR3 contains 13 residues. CDR3 DNA sequence: TGCGCCAGCTTAGGACAGTCGAACACTGAAGCTTTCTTT. Translation: CASLGQSNTEAFF. Looking up the rest from reference TRBV5-1 and TRBJ1-1 gives the full variable domain: KAGVTQTPRYLIKTRGQQVTLSCSPISGHRSVSWYQQTPGQGLQFLFEYFSETQRNKGNFPGRFSGRQFSNSRSEMNVSTLELGDSALYLCASLGQSNTEAFFGQGTRLTVV.

V usage is TRBV24-1 and J usage is TRBJ2-2, with 8 bases matching TRBD1. Germline-derived CDR1 and CDR2 are KGHDR and SFDVKD. J lost 2 bases, V lost 9 bases, and 4 bases had no gene match. The CDR3 is 14 amino acids. CDR3 amino acids: CATGTGSNTGELFF. The CDR3 DNA reads as TGTGCCACCGGGACAGGCTCCAACACCGGGGAGCTGTTTTTT.

The chain couples TRBV7-9 to TRBJ1-2; D unresolved. This CDR3 comprises 14 residues. CDR1 and CDR2 (germline): SEHNR, FQNEAQ (reference sequence). The ends were cut back, 5 bases at V and 6 bases at J, with 16 bases in the middle. The CDR3 sequence is CASSLTPRTDGYTF. DNA of the CDR3: TGTGCCAGCAGCCTTACGCCCCGAACAGATGGCTACACCTTC. Full variable domain (outside the CDR3, taken from reference TRBV7-9 and TRBJ1-2): DTGVSQNPRHKITKRGQNVTFRCDPISEHNRLYWYRQTLGQGPEFLTYFQNEAQLEKSRLLSDRFSAERPKGSFSTLEIQRTEQGDSAMYLCASSLTPRTDGYTFGSGTRLTVV.

This sequence joins TRBV5-4 and TRBJ1-6, with D perhaps TRBD1 (5 bases). The germline V gene encodes CDR1 SGHNT and CDR2 YYREEE (reference sequence). Trimming took off 7 bases at V and 11 bases at J, with 19 bases between the two ends. The CDR3 is 14 amino acids. CDR3 nucleotide sequence: TGTGCCAGCTGGGGGGGGGTGGACGGGACACCCCTCCACTTT. Translated: CASWGGVDGTPLHF.

The CDR3 region is CASTRQGTTYEQYF. The CDR3 region has the DNA TGTGCCAGCACCCGACAGGGGACTACCTACGAGCAGTACTTC. The V gene is TRBV6-6, the J gene TRBJ2-7, with D possibly matching TRBD1 (8 bases). This CDR3 is built from 14 residues. Germline values: CDR1 MNHNY, CDR2 SVGAGI (reference sequence). V gave up 7 bases and J gave up 2 bases, with 15 bases separating them.

This clone was seen just once. This CDR3 reads CSVGQGIEQYF. CDR3 sequence (DNA): TGCAGCGTTGGCCAGGGTATCGAGCAGTACTTC. V is TRBV29-1 and J is TRBJ2-7, with D perhaps TRBD1 (5 bases). This CDR3 spans 11 amino acids. The germline V gene encodes CDR1 SQVTM and CDR2 ANQGSEA. V shed 4 bases and J shed 6 bases, with 10 bases lying between them.

The V and J genes are TRBV7-3 and TRBJ1-1; maybe TRBD1 (5 bases). The CDR3 loop spans 13 amino acids. Germline V CDR1 and CDR2: SGHTA, FQGTGA. V dropped 2 bases and J dropped 1 base, with 5 bases sitting between them. Here the CDR3 reads CASSLQGNTEAFF. In DNA, the CDR3 is TGTGCCAGCAGCTTACAGGGGAACACTGAAGCTTTCTTT.

Worth noting for this clone: Additional DNA sequences in this sample encode the identical CDR3. The chain carries TRBV6-5 and TRBJ1-2; D is perhaps TRBD1 (5 bases). CDR1 MNHEY and CDR2 SVGAGI come from the germline V gene. This CDR3 region has 13 residues. The V end was cut by 5 bases, the J end by 4 bases, with 11 bases between. The CDR3 sequence: CASSPGEFYGYTF. CDR3 DNA sequence: TGTGCCAGCAGTCCGGGGGAGTTCTATGGCTACACCTTC.

This rearrangement joins TRBV11-2 to TRBJ2-3, with TRBD2 identical over 9 bases. Losses at the gene ends were 5 bases for V and 5 bases for J; bases not matched to a gene: 8. Germline V CDR1 and CDR2: SGHAT, FQNNGV. This CDR3 is built from 15 residues. The CDR3 loop reads CASSVRGGIEDTQYF. The CDR3 DNA sequence: TGTGCCAGCAGCGTGCGGGGGGGCATTGAAGATACGCAGTATTTT.

This clone appeared a single time. The chain employs TRBV5-4 and TRBJ1-2; the D gene is possibly TRBD1 (6 bases). The CDR3 covers 13 residues. V gave up 4 bases and J gave up 5 bases, with 12 bases separating them. The germline gives CDR1 SGHNT, CDR2 YYREEE (reference sequence). DNA of the CDR3: TGTGCCAGCAGCCTAACTCAGGGGTATGGCTACACCTTC. Its protein product is CASSLTQGYGYTF.

The chain links TRBV12-2 to TRBJ1-1; the DNA was not used to check the table's D call, TRBD1. TRBV12-2 is reported as a pseudogene. The CDR3 sequence is 20 residues long. Here the CDR3 DNA reads TGTGCAAGTCGCCCGAACGACCGGGGCACAGGGAGCCGCGACGACACTGAAGCTTTCTTT. It encodes CASRPNDRGTGSRDDTEAFF.

The chain joins TRBV24-1 to TRBJ1-1; 7 nucleotides align to TRBD1. This CDR3 comprises 16 residues. The junction had 6 bases not matched to a gene; V was cut back by 1 base and J by 2 bases. Germline CDR1 KGHDR, CDR2 SFDVKD. CDR3 protein: CATSDLDRVGNTEAFF. DNA of the CDR3: TGTGCCACCAGTGATTTAGACAGGGTAGGAAACACTGAAGCTTTCTTT.

The chain couples TRBV19 to TRBJ1-5; D not resolved. Germline CDR1 is LNHDA and CDR2 is SQIVND (reference sequence). V lost 0 bases, J lost 14 bases, and 11 bases lay in between. This CDR3 has 12 amino acids. CDR3 protein: CASSIEGDREHF. As DNA, the CDR3 is TGTGCCAGTAGTATAGAGGGCGACCGAGAGCATTTT.

This chain links TRBV27 with TRBJ2-3; the D gene is possibly TRBD2 (6 bases). Germline V CDR1 and CDR2: MNHEY, SMNVEV (reference sequence). The CDR3 has 14 residues. V dropped 7 bases and J dropped 6 bases, with 17 bases sitting between them. The chain's CDR3 is CASNSLGGRDTQYF. The CDR3 DNA reads TGTGCCAGCAATTCCCTCGGGGGTCGGGATACGCAGTATTTT.

The V gene is TRBV5-1, the J gene TRBJ2-1; D is uncertain. Germline V gene lookup returns CDR1 SGHRS and CDR2 YFSETQ. CDR3 size: 12 residues. Trimming stripped 4 bases from V and 7 bases from J, with 9 bases between. DNA of the CDR3: TGCGCCAGCAGCCAAACCCTAAATGAGCAGTTCTTC. It codes for CASSQTLNEQFF.